The T cell receptor (beta chain) under discussion was sequenced for a study of Graves' ophthalmopathy and Graves' hyperthyroidism. About the research overall: Absence of ophthalmopathy within 18 months of follow-up defined stable hyperthyroidism. Study-level findings and limits: Classification of ophthalmopathy versus stable hyperthyroidism by a 13-signature model yielded around 90% sensitivity and 65% to 83% specificity.

RNA transcripts served as template for amplifying TCR beta CDR3 sequences. Investigators did first-round RT-PCR with HTBI primers, then second-round multiplex PCR. TCRdb re-called the multiplex PCR reads with MiXCR, one entry per CDR3 protein. The top ten hold about 4.2% of the sample, which has 450,000 to 600,000 distinct CDR3 sequences, just under 40% seen once. This clonotype occurred many times. The antigen is not known. Trimming stripped 2 bases from V and 7 bases from J, with 9 bases between. The V gene's germline CDR1 is SGHRS and CDR2 YFSETQ. This CDR3 region has 12 residues. This sequence joins TRBV5-1 and TRBJ1-1; TRBD1 might be the D (6 bases). Sequenced sample: peripheral blood or thyroid tissue (not recorded which). This clonotype was obtained from an adult man with Graves' hyperthyroidism. CDR3 nucleotide sequence: TGCGCCAGCAGCTTACAGGGCCGTGAAGCTTTCTTT. As protein: CASSLQGREAFF.